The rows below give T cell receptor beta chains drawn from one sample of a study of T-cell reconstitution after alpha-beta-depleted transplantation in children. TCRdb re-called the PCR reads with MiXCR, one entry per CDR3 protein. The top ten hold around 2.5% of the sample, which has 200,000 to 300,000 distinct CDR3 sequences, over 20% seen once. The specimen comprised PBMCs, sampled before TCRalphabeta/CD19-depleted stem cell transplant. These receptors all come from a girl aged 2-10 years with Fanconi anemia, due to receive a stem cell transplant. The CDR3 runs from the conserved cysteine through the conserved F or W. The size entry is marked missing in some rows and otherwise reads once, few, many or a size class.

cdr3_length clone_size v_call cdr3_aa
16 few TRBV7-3 CASSALAQSSYNEQFF
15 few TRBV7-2 CASSEHGSLADTQYF
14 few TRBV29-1 CSTKVMEQNTEAFF
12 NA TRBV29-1 CSVSRGGHEQYF
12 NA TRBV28 CASTGGEDEQFF
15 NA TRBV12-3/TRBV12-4 CASSFRAGAINEQFF
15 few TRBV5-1 CASTLGVSSYNEQFF
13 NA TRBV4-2 CASSRDVANIQYF
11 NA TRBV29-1 CSVEEATVRHF
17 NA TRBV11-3 CASSLGSVPRGFHTQYF
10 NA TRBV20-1 CSASRSGYTF
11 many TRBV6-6 CASSYSNEQYF
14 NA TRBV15 CATSRGVDAYGYTF
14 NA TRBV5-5 CASSSGDRVYEQYF
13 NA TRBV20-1 CSARVDSPYEQYF